Each of the 32 T cell receptor beta chains below was sequenced from the same sample in a study of memory CD4+ T cells and cytomegalovirus serostatus (dated by TCRdb to the late 2010s). Library construction relied on the immunoSEQ multiplex PCR assay. TCRdb carries this immuneACCESS record with in-frame sequences only. Its versions omit some clonotypes, under half of them owing to an unresolved V gene in the studies checked, with the rest unexplained. Within this sample are over 40,000 clones, with approximately 81% of them counted one time only. 1.2% of the sample is taken by the ten largest. A FACSAria II was used to sort memory CD4+ T cells, defined as single viable CD3+CD4+CD8-CD45RO+ cells. The material sequenced was memory CD4+ T cells from blood. The origin of the receptors is an adult in good health and CMV-seropositive.

The chain employs TRBV27 and TRBJ2-7; 7 positions match TRBD1. Germline CDR1 MNHEY, CDR2 SMNVEV (reference sequence). V lost 0 bases and J lost 0; bases outside the gene matches: 2. This CDR3 comprises 15 residues. This chain's CDR3 is CASSLSTGSSYEQYF. CDR3 DNA sequence: TGTGCCAGCAGTTTATCGACAGGGAGCTCCTACGAGCAGTACTTC.

The chain carries TRBV4-2 and TRBJ2-2; D gene unclear. The V gene's germline CDR1 is LGHNA and CDR2 YNFKEQ. V shed 3 bases and J shed 3 bases, with 11 bases lying between them. This CDR3 contains 15 residues. The CDR3 DNA reads TGTGCCAGCAGCCAGCCGCTTTCGCACACCGGGGAGCTGTTTTTT. It codes for CASSQPLSHTGELFF.

There are a few counts of this clone. The chain employs TRBV11-2 and TRBJ1-1; 7 bases fit TRBD1. Germline CDR1 and CDR2: SGHAT and FQNNGV. V shed 6 bases and J 0 bases; nucleotides not matched to a gene: 10. This CDR3 contains 16 residues. CDR3 protein: CASRPITGQLNTEAFF. For the CDR3, the DNA is TGTGCCAGCAGACCGATTACGGGACAGTTGAACACTGAAGCTTTCTTT. Based on the CDR3 plus reference TRBV11-2 and TRBJ1-1, the full variable domain is EAGVAQSPRYKIIEKRQSVAFWCNPISGHATLYWYQQILGQGPKLLIQFQNNGVVDDSQLPKDRFSAERLKGVDSTLKIQPAKLEDSAVYLCASRPITGQLNTEAFFGQGTRLTVV.

V and J are TRBV5-6 and TRBJ1-2; D unclear. Germline V CDR1 and CDR2: SGHDT, YYEEEE. The CDR3 sequence is 13 residues long. V was clipped by 1 base and J by 4 bases, with 8 bases between them. The CDR3 region is CASSLNRVYGYTF. Here the CDR3 DNA reads TGTGCCAGCAGCTTGAATAGGGTCTATGGCTACACCTTC.

The CDR3 sequence is CASSQGQTGGEQYF. DNA for the CDR3: TGCGCCAGCAGCCAGGGTCAGACAGGGGGCGAGCAGTACTTC. The chain employs TRBV4-1 and TRBJ2-7; TRBD1 agrees at 9 bases. V gave up 3 bases and J gave up 6 bases; unmatched junction bases: 6. CDR1 is MGHRA and CDR2 is YSYEKL in the germline V gene. The CDR3 sequence is 14 residues long.

The rearrangement joins TRBV7-9 to TRBJ1-4; TRBD1 aligns across 10 bases. Germline V gives CDR1 SEHNR, CDR2 FQNEAQ (reference sequence). The CDR3 covers 15 residues. J was trimmed by 8 bases and V by 6 bases; bases with no gene match: 9. The chain's CDR3 is CASSSGTGAVEKLFF. CDR3 coding DNA: TGTGCCAGCAGTTCCGGGACAGGGGCAGTGGAAAAACTGTTTTTT.

The rearrangement joins TRBV18 to TRBJ2-7; D call uncertain. Trimming stripped 0 bases from V and 6 bases from J, with 12 bases between. The CDR3 loop spans 14 amino acids. Germline-derived CDR1 and CDR2 are KGHSH and LQKENI. CDR3 DNA: TGTGCCAGCTCACCACCGATTGCTCTAGGCGAGCAGTACTTC. Translation gives CASSPPIALGEQYF. The variable domain in full, with the rest retrieved from reference TRBV18 and TRBJ2-7, is NAGVMQNPRHLVRRRGQEARLRCSPMKGHSHVYWYRQLPEEGLKFMVYLQKENIIDESGMPKERFSAEFPKEGPSILRIQQVVRGDSAAYFCASSPPIALGEQYFGPGTRLTVT.

This rearrangement joins TRBV19 to TRBJ1-5; no reliable D call. Germline V lookup: CDR1 LNHDA, CDR2 SQIVND (reference sequence). The CDR3 length is 12 residues. Trimming removed 5 bases at V and 10 bases at J, with 12 bases between. CDR3 DNA sequence: TGTGCCAGTAGTTGGGCCCATGATCCCCAGCATTTT. Translated, it gives CASSWAHDPQHF. The full variable domain, its missing parts supplied by reference TRBV19 and TRBJ1-5, is DGGITQSPKYLFRKEGQNVTLSCEQNLNHDAMYWYRQDPGQGLRLIYYSQIVNDFQKGDIAEGYSVSREKKESFPLTVTSAQKNPTAFYLCASSWAHDPQHFGDGTRLSIL.

The genes are TRBV11-2 and TRBJ2-7; no firm D call. This CDR3 is built from 12 residues. Trimming removed 1 base at V and 4 bases at J, with 5 bases between. Germline loops: CDR1 SGHAT, CDR2 FQNNGV. This chain's CDR3 is CASSLAAYEQYF. CDR3 nucleotide sequence: TGTGCCAGCAGCTTAGCAGCGTACGAGCAGTACTTC.

The chain joins TRBV2 to TRBJ2-2, with TRBD1 matching over 7 bases. Germline V gene data show CDR1 as SNHLY and CDR2 as FYNNEI. Trimming took 2 bases from V and 6 from J; bases not matched to a gene: 6. The CDR3 sequence is 15 residues long. CDR3 in amino acids: CASSESRQGPGELFF. CDR3 DNA: TGTGCCAGCAGTGAATCGAGACAGGGTCCCGGGGAGCTGTTTTTT. The full variable domain, in which reference TRBV2 and TRBJ2-2 provide the parts outside the CDR3, is EPEVTQTPSHQVTQMGQEVILRCVPISNHLYFYWYRQILGQKVEFLVSFYNNEISEKSEIFDDQFSVERPDGSNFTLKIRSTKLEDSAMYFCASSESRQGPGELFFGEGSRLTVL.

V usage is TRBV5-1 and J usage is TRBJ1-3; no reliable D call. Germline V gives CDR1 SGHRS, CDR2 YFSETQ. The V end lost 4 bases, the J end lost 0 bases, and 17 bases lay between the germline ends. There are 17 residues in the CDR3. The CDR3 is CASSAEGLFSSGNTIYF. For the CDR3, the DNA is TGCGCCAGCAGCGCGGAAGGCCTTTTTAGCTCTGGAAACACCATATATTTT.

The J gene is TRBJ1-1, the V gene TRBV7-9, with D unresolved. The CDR3 extends over 13 amino acids. In germline, CDR1 is SEHNR, CDR2 FQNEAQ (reference sequence). Between the trimmed V and J ends, which lost 6 bases and 0 bases, there was a span of 8 bases. The CDR3 loop is CASRQTMNTEAFF. The CDR3 region has the DNA TGTGCCAGCAGGCAGACCATGAACACTGAAGCTTTCTTT. Full variable domain (outside the CDR3, taken from reference TRBV7-9 and TRBJ1-1): DTGVSQNPRHKITKRGQNVTFRCDPISEHNRLYWYRQTLGQGPEFLTYFQNEAQLEKSRLLSDRFSAERPKGSFSTLEIQRTEQGDSAMYLCASRQTMNTEAFFGQGTRLTVV.

The chain couples TRBV19 to TRBJ2-1; the D gene is possibly TRBD1 (5 bases). Trimming cost V 3 bases and J 13 bases, with 13 bases left between them. The CDR3 has 12 residues. The germline gives CDR1 LNHDA, CDR2 SQIVND (reference sequence). The CDR3 is CASSINQGPQFF. The CDR3 region has the DNA TGTGCCAGTAGTATTAATCAGGGCCCCCAGTTCTTC.

The chain is built from TRBV7-2 and TRBJ1-1; D is unresolved. The V and J ends lost 3 bases and 1 base respectively, with 9 bases between them. From germline, CDR1 is SGHTA and CDR2 FQGNSA. This CDR3 has 14 residues. The CDR3 region has the DNA TGTGCCAGCAGCTTCGACGGAAGGAACACTGAAGCTTTCTTT. This sequence encodes CASSFDGRNTEAFF.

This chain uses TRBV5-1 with TRBJ1-3; D not certain. This CDR3 contains 13 residues. Germline CDR1 reads SGHRS; CDR2 reads YFSETQ. The germline V and J ends were trimmed by 2 bases and 0 bases, with 3 bases remaining between them. In DNA, the CDR3 is TGCGCCAGCAGCTTTGACTCTGGAAACACCATATATTTT. The encoded protein is CASSFDSGNTIYF.

The chain carries TRBV18 and TRBJ2-1; TRBD1 might be the D (6 bases). The CDR3 sequence is 13 residues long. CDR1 is KGHSH and CDR2 is LQKENI in the germline V gene. Trimming removed 4 bases at V and 3 bases at J, with 7 bases between. Written as DNA, the CDR3 is TGTGCCAGCTCACACAGGGACTACAATGAGCAGTTCTTC. Its protein product is CASSHRDYNEQFF.

V gene TRBV4-1 combines with J gene TRBJ2-6; D perhaps matches TRBD2 (7 bases). This CDR3 region has 18 residues. Trimming shortened V by 6 bases and J by 0 bases, and 18 bases separated the two germline ends. Germline CDR1 and CDR2: MGHRA and YSYEKL. The CDR3 loop reads CASSPGSRGPSGANVLTF. The DNA of the CDR3 is TGCGCCAGCAGTCCCGGCTCGCGGGGGCCCTCTGGGGCCAACGTCCTGACTTTC.

This chain uses TRBV27 with TRBJ2-7; 9 nucleotides line up with TRBD1. This CDR3 region has 16 residues. Per germline, CDR1 MNHEY and CDR2 SMNVEV (reference sequence). J was trimmed by 5 bases and V by 1 base; bases with no gene match: 9. The CDR3 nucleotides read TGTGCCAGCAGTTTATTCGGACAGGGGATAGCGGACGAGCAGTACTTC. It specifies CASSLFGQGIADEQYF.

The V and J genes are TRBV6-5 and TRBJ1-5; possibly TRBD1 for D (6 bases). The CDR3 is 13 amino acids. V lost 5 bases, J lost 5 bases, and 10 bases lay in between. Germline V gene lookup returns CDR1 MNHEY and CDR2 SVGAGI. The CDR3 sequence: CASSRTEDQPQHF. The CDR3 DNA follows: TGTGCCAGCAGTCGGACAGAGGATCAGCCCCAGCATTTT.

The chain uses TRBV6-4 and TRBJ1-6; no clear D gene. Germline CDR1 is MRHNA and CDR2 is SNTAGT. The ends were cut back, 1 base at V and 7 bases at J, with 5 bases in the middle. The CDR3 covers 13 residues. This CDR3 is CASSDFENSPLHF. The DNA of the CDR3 is TGTGCCAGCAGTGACTTCGAGAATTCACCCCTCCACTTT.

This chain links TRBV7-9 with TRBJ2-1, with 11 bases matching TRBD2. The CDR3 loop spans 18 amino acids. The trim removed 5 bases at V and 6 bases at J, leaving 15 bases unmatched. Germline V gives CDR1 SEHNR, CDR2 FQNEAQ (reference sequence). This chain's CDR3 is CASSLKIRLAGPSNEQFF. The DNA for the CDR3 is TGTGCCAGCAGCCTAAAGATTCGACTAGCGGGGCCGAGCAATGAGCAGTTCTTC.

This clone was recorded only once. The genes are TRBV5-6 and TRBJ1-2; D possibly corresponds to TRBD1 (5 bases). This CDR3 is 13 amino acids long. V gave up 4 bases and J gave up 6 bases, with 13 bases separating them. Germline V gene lookup returns CDR1 SGHDT and CDR2 YYEEEE. CDR3 sequence (DNA): TGTGCCAGCAGCAGGGGCCCTGGCAATGGCTACACCTTC. Its protein product is CASSRGPGNGYTF.

This chain links TRBV2 with TRBJ2-5; possibly TRBD1 for D (5 bases). The DNA end is a closer match to TRBJ2-7, so the J assignment may be wrong. Germline V CDR1 and CDR2: SNHLY, FYNNEI. This CDR3 region has 14 residues. CDR3 DNA: TGTGCCAGCAGTGAGGGGCAGGGTTCCTACGAGCAGTACTTC. Amino acids: CASSEGQGSYEQYF.

The chain has TRBV4-3 and TRBJ2-5; no definite D call. The CDR3 spans 13 residues. V lost 0 bases and J lost 4, with 6 bases in between. CDR1 LGHNA and CDR2 YSLEER come from the germline V gene. The DNA for the CDR3 is TGCGCCAGCAGCCAAGAAGCCAGAGAGACCCAGTACTTC. Translated, it gives CASSQEARETQYF.

In DNA, the CDR3 is TGTGCCAGCAGCTTCGGCGGGGGTGCCGCAGATACGCAGTATTTT. Translation: CASSFGGGAADTQYF. V is TRBV5-6 and J is TRBJ2-3; 7 nucleotides match TRBD2. The CDR3 loop spans 15 amino acids. V was clipped by 2 bases and J by 4 bases; unmatched bases: 7. Per the germline V gene, CDR1 is SGHDT and CDR2 is YYEEEE.

This chain joins TRBV7-2 and TRBJ2-7; D may match TRBD1 or TRBD2 (5 bases each). CDR1 and CDR2 from the germline V gene are SGHTA and FQGNSA. With 3 bases removed from V and 6 bases from J, the gap between germline ends came to 12 bases. The CDR3 has 13 residues. In nucleotides, the CDR3 is TGTGCCAGCAGCTTTGGGGGAAGCGGCGAGCAGTACTTC. Encoded protein: CASSFGGSGEQYF.

The chain combines TRBV6-5 with TRBJ2-7; TRBD1 is a possible D gene (5 bases). CDR1 is MNHEY and CDR2 is SVGAGI in the germline V gene. V lost 6 bases and J lost 4, with 16 bases in between. CDR3 length: 14 residues. In DNA, the CDR3 is TGTGCCAGCAGCCGACAAGGGGTCTCTTACGAGCAGTACTTC. This translates into CASSRQGVSYEQYF.

The chain combines TRBV12-5 with TRBJ1-5, with TRBD1 matching 8 bases. Germline CDR1 reads LGHNT; CDR2 reads FRNRAP. Trimming removed 5 bases from V and 7 bases from J; junction bases left unmatched: 16. The CDR3 is made up of 17 amino acids. The CDR3 nucleotides are TGTGCTAGTGGTAACCCCAGGGGGCCCGGGGCAAAGCAGCCCCAGCATTTT. Translated, it gives CASGNPRGPGAKQPQHF.

This chain uses TRBV5-6 with TRBJ1-4, with D perhaps TRBD1 (5 bases). The V gene lost 0 bases and the J gene lost 3 bases, with 9 bases spanning the gap. The CDR3 consists of 15 residues. Germline lookup yields CDR1 SGHDT and CDR2 YYEEEE. The CDR3, as DNA: TGTGCCAGCAGCTTGGTTGGGGGGGCTAATGAAAAACTGTTTTTT. Protein product: CASSLVGGANEKLFF.

This clone occurred once. V and J are TRBV11-3 and TRBJ2-3; 14 bases agree with TRBD2. This CDR3 has 16 amino acids. With V trimmed by 5 bases and J by 2 bases, 3 bases remained unmatched. The V gene's germline CDR1 is SGHNT and CDR2 YENEEA. The DNA of the CDR3 is TGTGCCAGCAGCCCGGGACTAGCGGGGGACACAGATACGCAGTATTTT. Protein: CASSPGLAGDTDTQYF.

V and J are TRBV2 and TRBJ1-3; 7 nucleotides match TRBD1. The germline V gene encodes CDR1 SNHLY and CDR2 FYNNEI. After removal of 8 bases from V and 3 bases from J, the junction contained 7 bases not matched to a gene. The CDR3 is 14 amino acids. The CDR3 loop is CASGRQGLGNTIYF. The CDR3 DNA follows: TGTGCCAGCGGTCGACAGGGACTTGGAAACACCATATATTTT. The full variable domain, rest sourced from reference TRBV2 and TRBJ1-3, is EPEVTQTPSHQVTQMGQEVILRCVPISNHLYFYWYRQILGQKVEFLVSFYNNEISEKSEIFDDQFSVERPDGSNFTLKIRSTKLEDSAMYFCASGRQGLGNTIYFGEGSWLTVV.

The chain carries TRBV5-4 and TRBJ2-7, with no clear D. The germline CDR1 and CDR2 sequences are SGHNT and YYREEE (reference sequence). CDR3 length: 15 residues. V lost 0 bases and J lost 3, with 13 bases in between. DNA for the CDR3: TGTGCCAGCAGCTTGGATGGGTACTCAGTCTACGAGCAGTACTTC. Protein product: CASSLDGYSVYEQYF.